This T cell receptor (beta chain) is drawn from a study of Tregs in tolerant kidney transplant recipients. Libraries were prepared by immunoSEQ multiplex PCR; TCRdb keeps only in-frame clonotypes and omits some of them. The data hold roughly 64,000 clones, with more than 95% observed a single time. Study-wide findings and caveats: Biological reproducibility was not directly addressed in this study.

In regard to this clone: The antigen is unknown.

V was clipped by 1 base and J by 4 bases, with 6 bases between them. Germline V lookup: CDR1 SGHKS, CDR2 YYEKEE (reference sequence). The CDR3 totals 13 residues. V usage is TRBV5-5 and J usage is TRBJ2-1; D unresolved. This sample comprised Tregs from blood, obtained before the transplant. This TCR came from a human donor who received a combined kidney and bone marrow transplant. The CDR3 nucleotides read TGTGCCAGCAGCTTGTCAGGATACAATGAGCAGTTCTTC. This sequence encodes CASSLSGYNEQFF.